This T cell receptor (beta chain) derives from a study of blood T cell repertoires in COVID-19. For the study at large: Spain, Italy and the United States supplied samples that represented acute and convalescent COVID-19.

Germline loops: CDR1 MNHEY, CDR2 SVGAGI. The ends lost 6 bases at V and 7 bases at J; junction bases unmatched: 4. CDR3 length: 14 amino acids. This clone was seen repeatedly, ten times or more. The sample contains more than one DNA sequence encoding this CDR3. Original methodology: Nucleated cell number was recorded as an estimate derived from reference gene primer amplification. Sequencing was performed with immunoSEQ multiplex PCR; in TCRdb, only in-frame clones are kept and a portion is missing. The DNA was the basis for D and trimming; V, J and clone size are from that table. The sample shows some 220,000 clones, roughly 80% of them seen only once.

The chain combines TRBV6-5 with TRBJ2-7, with 15 bases fitting TRBD2. Sequencing input: peripheral blood. The receptor was isolated from a woman aged 25 to 39 who had recovered from COVID-19. CDR3 sequence reads: CASSSGTSGREQYF. The CDR3 bases are TGTGCCAGCAGCTCCGGGACTAGCGGGAGGGAGCAGTACTTC.